The clone carrying this T cell receptor beta chain was detected only a few times. What it binds is not known. This sample is drawn from a study of T cells after yellow fever vaccination. Germline V CDR1 and CDR2: SEHNR, FQNEAQ (reference sequence). The CDR3 spans 15 residues. Losses at the gene ends were 5 bases for V and 6 bases for J; bases not matched to a gene: 10. Study conclusions and caveats: Among primary-vaccination clones, most reappeared after the booster, at almost 98% for CD4 and approximately 88% for CD8. In FACS-sorted repertoires, abundant clonotypes from the bulk population could appear as contaminants.

One entry per CDR3 protein, called by TCRdb with MiXCR from the 5' RACE reads. The table lists some 350,000 distinct CDR3 sequences, roughly 6.1% of them singletons. This clonotype was sampled from a man younger than 40 who received the YFV17D yellow fever vaccine. This specimen consisted of PBMCs, obtained 5 days after the yellow fever booster vaccination. The rearrangement links TRBV7-9 to TRBJ2-7; 10 bases are a match to TRBD1. CDR3 amino acids: CASSPPGQGKGEQYF. The CDR3 DNA reads as TGTGCCAGCAGCCCCCCGGGACAGGGGAAGGGCGAGCAGTACTTC. Using reference TRBV7-9 and TRBJ2-7 for the parts outside the CDR3, the full variable domain is DTGVSQNPRHKITKRGQNVTFRCDPISEHNRLYWYRQTLGQGPEFLTYFQNEAQLEKSRLLSDRFSAERPKGSFSTLEIQRTEQGDSAMYLCASSPPGQGKGEQYFGPGTRLTVT.